This T cell receptor beta chain was retrieved from a study of regulatory T cells in long-lasting Graves disease. Overall study results and limits: The study found TRBV28, TRBJ1-2 and TRBJ2-5 favored in persistent disease.

Comments on this clonotype: Its antigen is as yet unknown.

Time point: newly diagnosed GD, antithyroid drugs for less than 3 months. The TCR library was prepared using RNA isolated from PBMCs. The patients were drawn from one endocrinology department in Xi'an, China. Arm-PCR of CDR3 regions and iRepertoire HTBI primers were the basis on which TCR beta libraries were built. TCRdb called the multiplex PCR reads again in MiXCR, with one record for every CDR3 protein. The sample includes a few hundred thousand distinct CDR3 sequences, around 15% seen only once; the top ten take roughly 21%. Per germline, CDR1 SGHNT and CDR2 YENEEA. The V gene lost 1 base and the J gene lost 5 bases, with 12 bases spanning the gap. There are 15 residues in the CDR3. These data are also associated with another study on T cells in Graves' hyperthyroidism and ophthalmopathy.

The receptor was derived from a woman younger than 30 with Graves disease. The chain joins TRBV11-3 to TRBJ2-1, with TRBD1 as a possible D gene (5 bases). This specimen was peripheral blood mononuclear cells (PBMCs), taken at new diagnosis, from a patient treated with antithyroid drugs. CDR3 bases: TGTGCCAGCAGCTTAGGGCTAGGGGCCCACAATGAGCAGTTCTTC. This gives the protein CASSLGLGAHNEQFF.